What follows are 14 T cell receptor beta chains derived from one specimen sequenced in a study of metastatic and nonmetastatic thyroid tumors. Using MiXCR, TCRdb reanalyzed the PCR reads. The repertoire holds some 18,000 clones, with 22% as singletons. Prior to thyroid surgery, none of the patients had received any treatment. Sequencing input: tumor tissue. The receptors stem from a male donor with papillary thyroid cancer or a benign thyroid nodule (not recorded which). Some clones in this sample may be carry-over from other donors' samples.

In this sample, this clone turned up many times. The J gene is TRBJ2-6, the V gene TRBV7-8; the D is unclear. The CDR3 is made up of 14 amino acids. The V end was cut by 0 bases, the J end by 4 bases, with 4 bases between. Germline V CDR1 and CDR2: SGHVS, FQNEAQ. Written as DNA, the CDR3 is TGTGCCAGCAGCTTAGCGTCCGGGGCCAACGTCCTGACTTTC. Its translation is CASSLASGANVLTF.

By frequency in the sample, this clone is medium-sized. The chain recombines TRBV27 with TRBJ1-2; D might be TRBD1 (5 bases). Trimming shortened V by 4 bases and J by 5 bases, and 17 bases separated the two germline ends. This CDR3 comprises 15 residues. Germline loops: CDR1 MNHEY, CDR2 SMNVEV (reference sequence). CDR3 region: CASSSRGSRGYGYTF. DNA for the CDR3: TGTGCCAGCAGTTCGCGGGGCTCTAGGGGATATGGCTACACCTTC.

The chain is built from TRBV30 and TRBJ1-1, with no clear D. Trimming stripped 4 bases from V and 5 bases from J, with 14 bases between. Germline V CDR1 and CDR2: GTSNPN, SVGIG (reference sequence). The CDR3 has 13 residues. CDR3 residues: CAWMVGGITEAFF. Here the CDR3 DNA reads TGTGCCTGGATGGTGGGAGGGATAACTGAAGCTTTCTTT.

Concerning this clone itself: Sequence at one end of the junction differs from germline and may be a read error. V usage is TRBV4-1 and J usage is TRBJ2-7; D is unclear. The CDR3 covers 16 residues. CDR1 is MGHRA, CDR2 YSYEKL, per germline. The DNA of the CDR3 is TGCGCCATCAGCCTAGATCTATACATGGGGATCTACGAGCAGTACTTC. Amino acids: CAISLDLYMGIYEQYF.

In this sample, this clone turned up many times. The rearrangement joins TRBV12-3 or TRBV12-4 to TRBJ1-5, with TRBD1 identical over 9 bases. The CDR3 loop spans 15 amino acids. J lost 2 bases, V lost 6 bases, and 5 bases had no gene match. The CDR3 DNA reads TGTGCCAGCAGAACAGGGGGCGATGGCAATCAGCCCCAGCATTTT. It translates to CASRTGGDGNQPQHF.

Judged by abundance, this clone is medium-sized. V is TRBV25-1 and J is TRBJ1-2; D gene unclear. This CDR3 is 14 amino acids long. The germline V and J ends were trimmed by 5 bases and 4 bases, with 14 bases remaining between them. CDR1 MGHDK and CDR2 SYGVNS come from the germline V gene. In nucleotides, the CDR3 is TGTGCCAGCAGTCAGTCCCCATCAAGCTATGGCTACACCTTC. Translated: CASSQSPSSYGYTF.

This clone was observed a few times. The CDR3 end shows no conserved phenylalanine or tryptophan, and so a read error is likely. V gene TRBV12-3 or TRBV12-4 combines with J gene TRBJ2-3; TRBD2 is a possible D gene (6 bases). This CDR3 region has 16 residues. Trimming removed 5 bases at V and 0 bases at J, with 15 bases between. CDR3 DNA: TGTGCCAGCAGTCCCCTTGTTAGCGGAAGCACAGATACGCAGTATCTT. Protein product: CASSPLVSGSTDTQYL.

This clone was picked up one time. V gene TRBV7-2 combines with J gene TRBJ2-7; 7 bases align to TRBD2. The V gene's germline CDR1 is SGHTA and CDR2 FQGNSA. The CDR3 runs 15 residues. With 0 bases clipped from V and 6 bases from J, the junction kept 8 bases outside the gene matches. The DNA of the CDR3 is TGTGCCAGCAGCTTAGCGCCTAGCGGTAGCTCCGAGCAGTACTTC. It encodes CASSLAPSGSSEQYF.

This clone was observed at least ten times. This sequence joins TRBV20-1 and TRBJ2-5; perhaps TRBD1 as D (5 bases). Trimming stripped 6 bases from V and 4 bases from J, with 15 bases between. Germline V gene lookup returns CDR1 DFQATT and CDR2 SNEGSKA (reference sequence). The CDR3 runs 13 residues. CDR3 loop: CSAKGQLGETQYF. CDR3 coding DNA: TGCAGTGCCAAGGGGCAGCTGGGAGAGACCCAGTACTTC.

Many counts were recorded for this clone. The chain combines TRBV6-1 with TRBJ1-5, with D possibly TRBD1 on 6 matching bases. The V gene lost 6 bases and the J gene lost 7 bases, with 16 bases spanning the gap. The germline V gene encodes CDR1 MNHNS and CDR2 SASEGT. The CDR3 is made up of 14 amino acids. CDR3 in amino acids: CASRRNRVGQPQHF. In nucleotides, the CDR3 is TGTGCCAGCAGACGGAACAGGGTGGGGCAGCCCCAGCATTTT.

This chain uses TRBV18 with TRBJ2-7; 13 bases agree with TRBD2. Germline assignment: CDR1 KGHSH and CDR2 LQKENI. The CDR3 loop spans 15 amino acids. V gave up 2 bases and J gave up 5 bases; unmatched junction bases: 3. The CDR3 loop is CASSPGLAGENEQYF. CDR3 coding DNA: TGTGCCAGCTCACCAGGACTAGCGGGAGAAAACGAGCAGTACTTC.

This clone was picked up many times. The junction departs from germline at one end; a sequencing error may be responsible. This chain uses TRBV7-3 with TRBJ1-6; 7 positions match TRBD1. Germline CDR1 and CDR2: SGHTA and FQGTGA. The CDR3 sequence is 14 residues long. The CDR3 reads CASSFTGTEYSIDF. CDR3 in DNA: TGTGCCAGCAGCTTCACCGGGACAGAATATTCAATAGACTTT.

The chain carries TRBV11-2 and TRBJ2-1; D may be TRBD1 (7 bases). Germline CDR1 reads SGHAT; CDR2 reads FQNNGV. The CDR3 runs to 15 residues. V was trimmed by 5 bases and J by 12 bases, leaving 23 bases between them. The CDR3 DNA sequence: TGTGCCAGCAGCGTAGGCGTACAGGGGAGGTATGGGCAGTTCTTC. It is translated as CASSVGVQGRYGQFF.

This clone was recorded a few times. A much more abundant neighbour one base away suggests this may be a read error. CDR3 in amino acids: CAGSVGRSGRANEQFF. DNA of the CDR3: TGTGCCGGCAGCGTAGGCCGGAGTGGGAGGGCCAATGAGCAGTTCTTC. This chain links TRBV9 with TRBJ2-1; 7 nucleotides agree with TRBD2. Germline assignment: CDR1 SGDLS and CDR2 YYNGEE. There are 16 residues in the CDR3.